The clone carrying this T cell receptor beta chain was recorded a few times. This entry comes from a study of blood T cells in healthy people across ages. Next came a second PCR, run for roughly 7 to 12 cycles, which used a sample-barcoded 5' primer along with a J-beta primer mix. TCRdb analysed the 5' RACE reads with MiXCR anew, one entry per CDR3 protein. Of hundreds of thousands of distinct CDR3 sequences in the sample, 49% were seen once. This CDR3 spans 14 amino acids. The germline V gene encodes CDR1 DFQATT and CDR2 SNEGSKA (reference sequence). With 4 bases removed from V and 5 bases from J, the gap between germline ends came to 12 bases.

The sample comprised blood. This chain links TRBV20-1 with TRBJ1-6; a weak D match, TRBD1 (5 bases). This clonotype was obtained from a woman in her sixties in good health. In nucleotides, the CDR3 is TGCAGTGCTACCAACGACAGAAATAATTCACCCCTCCACTTT. Amino acids: CSATNDRNNSPLHF.